This TCR beta chain is drawn from a study of T cell responses to AZD1222 COVID-19 vaccine. General study findings and limits: There were vaccine-associated CD4 TCRs across spike, dominant at 160-218 and 743-854. Clonal diversity was possibly underestimated; the donors were predominantly white British and more often female. Vaccination with two AZD1222 doses was followed by a rise in Spike-specific TCR breadth and depth. Of the AZD1222 recipients, only five or six were seropositive at baseline.

Data came from immunoSEQ multiplex PCR; TCRdb stores just in-frame clones and leaves some out. The sample yields about 160,000 clones, approximately 92% seen once. The ends were cut back, 5 bases at V and 3 bases at J, with 10 bases in the middle. The CDR3 is 13 residues long. Germline CDR1 and CDR2: SNHLY and FYNNEI. Comment on this clone: What it recognizes is unknown.

The source of this sequence is an adult who received the AZD1222 COVID-19 vaccine. The material sequenced was peripheral blood, taken 28 days after the second AZD1222 dose. The genes are TRBV2 and TRBJ1-2; a weak D match, TRBD1 (6 bases). The CDR3 region has the DNA TGTGCCAGCAGTACGAGACAGGACTATGGCTACACCTTC. It encodes CASSTRQDYGYTF.